The sequence of this T cell receptor beta chain was determined in a study of T cell clusters in autoimmune cytopenias. Points from the study as a whole: Primary autoimmune cytopenia patients seemingly lacked the physiological T cell clusters found in healthy donors.

The germline gives CDR1 MRHNA, CDR2 SNTAGT. CDR3 size: 16 residues. Multiplex touch-down PCR amplified TRB using TRB-A and TRB-B pools in one tube. TCRdb reprocessed the multiplex PCR reads and keeps a single row for each CDR3 protein, giving no DNA. The sample yields 2,500 to 3,000 distinct CDR3 sequences, of which the top ten take up about 10%. This clonotype shows up as medium-sized by frequency. The antigen remains undetermined. Each sample's input was around 270 ng genomic DNA, 30,000 to 45,000 genome equivalents. The clonotype comes from a human donor with an autoimmune cytopenia or autoimmune hepatitis (not recorded which). The sequenced sample consisted of peripheral blood. V and J are TRBV6-4 and TRBJ1-2; TCRdb's D call, TRBD1, is unchecked because there is no DNA. The CDR3 loop is CASSERGQRGVYGYTF.